Listed below are T cell receptor beta chains from one sample, sequenced in a study of blood T cell repertoires in COVID-19. The method was immunoSEQ multiplex PCR; TCRdb's version includes in-frame clones alone and lacks a portion of them. Here the sample spans about 150,000 clones, 88% being singletons. The sequencing sample was made of peripheral blood. These receptors all stem from a woman aged 70-85 years with acute or convalescent COVID-19. CDR3s include the opening cysteine and the closing phenylalanine or tryptophan. The D gene is left open where the match is weak. Clone size is shown for a subset of rows, as once, few, many or a class of expanded clone.

TRBD2,TRBV5-1,.,TRBJ2-5,TGCGCCAGCAGCTTGGGAGAAGGGAGGGGAGAGACCCAGTACTTC,CASSLGEGRGETQYF
.,TRBV21-1,.,TRBJ2-5,TGTGCCAGCAGCAAGTTGGGGGCGCGGGAGACCCAGTACTTC,CASSKLGARETQYF
.,TRBV7-8,.,TRBJ1-2,TGTGCCAGCAGCACAGGGACCGACACTCCTGGCTACACCTTC,CASSTGTDTPGYTF
.,TRBV6-1,few,TRBJ1-1,TGTGCCAGCAGTGAGCAGGGTCTACACACTGAAGCTTTCTTT,CASSEQGLHTEAFF
TRBD1,TRBV15,.,TRBJ2-4,TGTGCCACCAGAGGGGGCCGGGGAACTACCTTTTCGAACATTCAGTACTTC,CATRGGRGTTFSNIQYF
TRBD2,TRBV9,.,TRBJ2-1,TGTGCCAGCAGCCGAGGACTAGCGGGTTCCTACAATGAGCAGTTCTTC,CASSRGLAGSYNEQFF
TRBD1,TRBV19,.,TRBJ1-2,TGTGCCAGTAGTAGACAGGGGAAAAGATATGGCTACACCTTC,CASSRQGKRYGYTF
TRBD1,TRBV29-1,.,TRBJ1-1,TGCAGCGTGCGGACAGGCTCTCAAAACACTGAAGCTTTCTTT,CSVRTGSQNTEAFF
TRBD2,TRBV18,.,TRBJ2-5,TGTGCCAGCTCACCACCGGGACTAGCGGGGGGTAAAGAGACCCAGTACTTC,CASSPPGLAGGKETQYF
TRBD1,TRBV6-5,.,TRBJ1-4,TGTGCCAGCAGGACAGGGAACACTAATGAAAAACTGTTTTTT,CASRTGNTNEKLFF
.,TRBV6-6,.,TRBJ1-2,TGTGCCAGCAGTCCGGCGGGCTCTAACTATGGCTACACCTTC,CASSPAGSNYGYTF
.,TRBV6-1,.,TRBJ2-1,TGTGCCAGCAGTGAAGAGCAGGGGGAGCAGTTCTTC,CASSEEQGEQFF
TRBD2,TRBV6-6,.,TRBJ2-1,TGTGCCAGCAGCCTCAGCGGGGGGGCCTACAATGAGCAGTTCTTC,CASSLSGGAYNEQFF
.,TRBV27,few,TRBJ2-5,TGTGCCAGCAGCCACGTGGGGCGGTCAGAGACCCAGTACTTC,CASSHVGRSETQYF
.,TRBV10-2,.,TRBJ1-6,TGCGCCAGCAGTGAGTTGGGGCGACCCCTCCACTTT,CASSELGRPLHF
.,TRBV9,few,TRBJ1-6,TGTGCCAGCAGCGCAGAGGAGGTTTTTAATTCACCCCTCCACTTT,CASSAEEVFNSPLHF
TRBD1,TRBV5-4,.,TRBJ1-5,TGTGCCAGCAGCTATGGACAGGAGCCCCAGCATTTT,CASSYGQEPQHF
.,TRBV7-6,.,TRBJ1-4,TGTGCCAGCAGCTTAGTTTACTCAACTAATGAAAAACTGTTTTTT,CASSLVYSTNEKLFF
TRBD2,TRBV18,.,TRBJ2-5,TGTGCCAGCTCACCTCCGTTACTAGCGGGCCAAGAGACCCAGTACTTC,CASSPPLLAGQETQYF
TRBD1,TRBV19,.,TRBJ2-4,TGTGCCAGTAGTATAGGGACAGGGGCGGACAAAAACATTCAGTACTTC,CASSIGTGADKNIQYF
TRBD2,TRBV28,.,TRBJ2-5,TGTGCCAGCCATCCGACTAGCGGGGGCCAAGAGACCCAGTACTTC,CASHPTSGGQETQYF
TRBD1,TRBV9,few,TRBJ1-1,TGTGCCAGCAGCGTAGAGCCGACAGGGGCGAACACTGAAGCTTTCTTT,CASSVEPTGANTEAFF
TRBD1,TRBV25-1,.,TRBJ1-3,TGTGCCAGCAGTGAATCTATGGACAGGGACAACACCATATATTTT,CASSESMDRDNTIYF
.,TRBV7-9,.,TRBJ1-2,TGTGCCAGCAGCTTCTCACAGGCTAACTATGGCTACACCTTC,CASSFSQANYGYTF
.,TRBV11-2,.,TRBJ1-1,TGTGCCAGCAGCTCCCACCGCGGGGGGCGCGAAAGAGCTTTCTTT,CASSSHRGGRERAFF
.,TRBV14,.,TRBJ2-1,TGTGCCAGCAGCCACGGGCCGGGGGATGGGATTAATGAGCAGTTCTTC,CASSHGPGDGINEQFF
.,TRBV6-1,.,TRBJ1-5,TGTGCCAGCAGTGAAGCAGACAGGCAGCTCAATCAGCCCCAGCATTTT,CASSEADRQLNQPQHF
.,TRBV19,.,TRBJ1-2,TGTGCCAGTAGTACGCAACCCCAGGGGACGCCCCTCTATGGCTACACCTTC,CASSTQPQGTPLYGYTF
.,TRBV19,.,TRBJ1-2,TGTGCCAGTAGTATTTCGGGGGTAAACACCTTC,CASSISGVNTF
TRBD1,TRBV18,.,TRBJ1-2,TGTGCCAGCTCTCCAGGGGGCGTCCGGTATGGCTACACCTTC,CASSPGGVRYGYTF
.,TRBV4-2,.,TRBJ2-5,TGTGCCAGCAGCCAAGATATCCTAGCAAAAGAGACCCAGTACTTC,CASSQDILAKETQYF
.,TRBV10-3,.,TRBJ1-2,TGTGCCATCAGCCGGGACACCCTTGGGGACTATGGCTACACCTTC,CAISRDTLGDYGYTF
.,TRBV19,.,TRBJ1-2,TGTGCCAGTAGTAATCGACCGACTACTACCTATGGCTACACCTTC,CASSNRPTTTYGYTF
.,TRBV7-8,.,TRBJ1-6,TGTGCCAGCAGCCCCGTTGGGGCATCGAAGAATTCACCCCTCCACTTT,CASSPVGASKNSPLHF
.,TRBV7-2,.,TRBJ1-2,TGTGCCAGCAGCCCTACTAACTATGGCTACACCTTC,CASSPTNYGYTF
.,TRBV6-1,.,TRBJ1-2,TGTGCCAGCAGTGAAGTGGGAGATAACTATGGCTACACCTTC,CASSEVGDNYGYTF
.,TRBV12-5,.,TRBJ2-5,TGTGCTAGTGATACAGGGCTCGCAGAGACCCAGTACTTC,CASDTGLAETQYF
.,TRBV5-1,.,TRBJ2-1,TGCGCCAGCAGCTTGGACAGGGCCAATGAGCAGTTCTTC,CASSLDRANEQFF
.,TRBV27,.,TRBJ1-3,TGTGCCAGCAGTTCAGGAACAGGGTCCCGCGGCGTAAACACCATATATTTT,CASSSGTGSRGVNTIYF
.,TRBV19,.,TRBJ1-5,TGTGCCAGTAGTATAGGATCCAGGAACAATCAGCCCCAGCATTTT,CASSIGSRNNQPQHF
.,TRBV19,.,TRBJ2-6,TGTGCCAGTAGTATCTACAGGCCTTCTGGGGCCAACGTCCTGACTTTC,CASSIYRPSGANVLTF